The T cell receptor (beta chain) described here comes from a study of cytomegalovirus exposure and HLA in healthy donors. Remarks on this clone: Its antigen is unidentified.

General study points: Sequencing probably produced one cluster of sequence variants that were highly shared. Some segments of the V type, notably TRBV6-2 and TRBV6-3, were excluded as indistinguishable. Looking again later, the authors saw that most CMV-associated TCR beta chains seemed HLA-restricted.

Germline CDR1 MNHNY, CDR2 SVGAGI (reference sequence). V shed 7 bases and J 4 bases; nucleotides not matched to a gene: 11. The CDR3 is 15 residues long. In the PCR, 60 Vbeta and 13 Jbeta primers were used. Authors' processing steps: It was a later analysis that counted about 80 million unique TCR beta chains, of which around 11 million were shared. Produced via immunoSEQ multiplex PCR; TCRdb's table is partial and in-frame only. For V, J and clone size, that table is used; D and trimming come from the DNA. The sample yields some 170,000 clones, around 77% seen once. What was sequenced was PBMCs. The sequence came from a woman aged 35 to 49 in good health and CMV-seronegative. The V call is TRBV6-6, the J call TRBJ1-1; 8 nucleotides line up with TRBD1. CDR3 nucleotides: TGTGCCAGCACCTCCGTCCGGGACAGGACCACTGAAGCTTTCTTT. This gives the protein CASTSVRDRTTEAFF.